The text below deals with one T cell receptor (beta chain). Its specificity is not known. These data come from a study of cytomegalovirus exposure and HLA in healthy donors. Study findings and constraints: The TCR clusters that emerged in the first cohort tended, a later analysis found, to co-occur in the 110 or so validation repertoires. Cytomegalovirus status, reportedly, was diagnosed with high specificity and sensitivity by the classifier. Three CMV-associated chains proved CMV antigen-specific in vitro.

Assay: immunoSEQ multiplex PCR; the TCRdb copy retains only in-frame clones and omits some. The sample lists approximately 190,000 clones; 80% to 90% were seen once. CDR3 length: 15 residues. After removal of 5 bases from V and 0 bases from J, the junction contained 3 bases not matched to a gene. Germline assignment: CDR1 SEHNR and CDR2 FQNEAQ (reference sequence). The chain is built from TRBV7-9 and TRBJ2-2; TRBD1 matches 7 bases. The sequencing input was PBMCs. The clonotype comes from a woman in her 30s in good health and CMV-seropositive. In DNA form, the CDR3 reads TGTGCCAGCAGCGTAGACAGGGCGAACACCGGGGAGCTGTTTTTT. Translating gives CASSVDRANTGELFF.